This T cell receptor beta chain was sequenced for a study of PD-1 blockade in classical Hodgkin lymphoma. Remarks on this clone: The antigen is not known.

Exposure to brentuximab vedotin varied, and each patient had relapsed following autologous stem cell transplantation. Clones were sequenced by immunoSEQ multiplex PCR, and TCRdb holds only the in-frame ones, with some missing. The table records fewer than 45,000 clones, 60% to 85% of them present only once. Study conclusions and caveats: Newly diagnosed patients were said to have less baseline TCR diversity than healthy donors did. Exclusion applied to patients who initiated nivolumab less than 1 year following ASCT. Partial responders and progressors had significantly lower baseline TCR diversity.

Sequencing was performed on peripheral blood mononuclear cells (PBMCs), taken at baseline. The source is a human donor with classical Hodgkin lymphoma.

The CDR3 reads CASSLPGPYEQYF. CDR3 in DNA: TGTGCCAGCAGTTTGCCAGGACCCTACGAGCAGTACTTC. V is TRBV28 and J is TRBJ2-7; D is unresolved. Trimming pared 3 bases from V and 2 bases from J, leaving 8 bases between. The CDR3 is 13 amino acids. Germline V gene sequence: CDR1 MDHEN, CDR2 SYDVKM.